Below are 17 T cell receptor beta chains sequenced from a single sample in a study of T cell responses to AZD1222 COVID-19 vaccine. Only in-frame clones appear in the TCRdb table, and some are missing; sequencing was by immunoSEQ multiplex PCR. Seen here are 100,000 to 150,000 clones, 84% observed once, and the top ten hold about 26%. This specimen was peripheral blood, taken 28 days after the second AZD1222 dose. These receptor sequences come from an adult who received the AZD1222 COVID-19 vaccine.

The chain couples TRBV5-1 to TRBJ2-1; 9 bases match TRBD1. The CDR3 has 15 residues. The V and J ends lost 4 bases and 4 bases, in that order; junction bases with no gene match: 6. The germline V gene encodes CDR1 SGHRS and CDR2 YFSETQ. The chain's CDR3 is CASSPGDRDYNEQFF. Written as DNA, the CDR3 is TGCGCCAGCAGCCCCGGGGACAGGGATTACAATGAGCAGTTCTTC.

The chain combines TRBV7-2 with TRBJ2-6, with D perhaps matching TRBD2 (5 bases). The germline V and J ends were trimmed by 5 bases and 0 bases, with 8 bases remaining between them. Looked up from germline, CDR1 is SGHTA and CDR2 is FQGNSA. CDR3 length: 15 residues. DNA of the CDR3: TGTGCCAGCAGCACTCGGGACTCTGGGGCCAACGTCCTGACTTTC. Amino acid sequence: CASSTRDSGANVLTF.

This chain joins TRBV9 and TRBJ1-2; D is unclear. Trimming pared 0 bases from V and 4 bases from J, leaving 19 bases between. Germline CDR1 and CDR2: SGDLS and YYNGEE. The CDR3 has 17 amino acids. The chain's CDR3 is CASSVGGAGELGYGYTF. The CDR3 DNA follows: TGTGCCAGCAGCGTAGGGGGTGCCGGGGAACTGGGCTATGGCTACACCTTC.

This clone was counted a single time. The J gene is TRBJ2-7, the V gene TRBV7-2; D remains unclear. Germline V gives CDR1 SGHTA, CDR2 FQGNSA. V was shortened by 5 bases and J by 4 bases, with 6 bases between the two germline ends. This CDR3 has 11 residues. CDR3 sequence (DNA): TGTGCCAGCAGCCCAGGATACGAGCAGTACTTC. It yields the protein CASSPGYEQYF.

V usage is TRBV19 and J usage is TRBJ2-1; possibly TRBD1 or TRBD2 for D (5 bases each). This CDR3 region has 15 residues. With 3 bases removed from V and 7 bases from J, the gap between germline ends came to 16 bases. Germline V gene lookup returns CDR1 LNHDA and CDR2 SQIVND (reference sequence). As DNA, the CDR3 is TGTGCCAGTAGTATTGCAACGGGACCTGGGAATGAGCAGTTCTTC. Residues: CASSIATGPGNEQFF.

The chain couples TRBV11-3 to TRBJ2-1, with D possibly being TRBD2 (5 bases). In germline, CDR1 is SGHNT, CDR2 YENEEA. The ends were cut back, 3 bases at V and 7 bases at J, with 10 bases in the middle. The CDR3 sequence is 13 residues long. The CDR3 spells CASSLSGKNEQFF. CDR3 in DNA: TGTGCCAGCAGCTTGTCCGGGAAAAATGAGCAGTTCTTC.

V gene TRBV28 combines with J gene TRBJ2-3; possibly TRBD2 for D (5 bases). The germline V gene encodes CDR1 MDHEN and CDR2 SYDVKM. V gave up 6 bases and J gave up 5 bases, with 24 bases separating them. The CDR3 is 17 residues long. The CDR3 here is CASSPSSRDLFLDTQYF. Written as DNA, the CDR3 is TGTGCCAGCAGCCCTTCTAGCCGGGATCTATTCTTAGATACGCAGTATTTT. Looking up the rest from reference TRBV28 and TRBJ2-3 gives the full variable domain: DVKVTQSSRYLVKRTGEKVFLECVQDMDHENMFWYRQDPGLGLRLIYFSYDVKMKEKGDIPEGYSVSREKKERFSLILESASTNQTSMYLCASSPSSRDLFLDTQYFGPGTRLTVL.

This clone was seen a handful of times. V usage is TRBV5-5 and J usage is TRBJ1-2; tentative D call: TRBD1 (5 bases). Between the trimmed V and J ends, which lost 4 bases and 6 bases, there was a span of 25 bases. Germline V gene sequence: CDR1 SGHKS, CDR2 YYEKEE (reference sequence). The CDR3 extends over 17 amino acids. CDR3 in amino acids: CASSVGPQGWGFDGYTF. The CDR3 DNA follows: TGTGCCAGCAGCGTCGGGCCGCAGGGTTGGGGGTTCGATGGCTACACCTTC.

The CDR3 loop is CASSSPWTGSIYTF. The DNA of the CDR3 is TGTGCCAGCAGCTCCCCTTGGACAGGGAGCATTTACACCTTC. The V and J genes are TRBV9 and TRBJ1-2, with 8 bases that match TRBD1. In germline, CDR1 is SGDLS, CDR2 YYNGEE. With 4 bases clipped from V and 11 bases from J, the junction kept 13 bases outside the gene matches. CDR3 length: 14 amino acids.

V and J are TRBV4-3 and TRBJ2-3, with 11 bases that match TRBD2. This CDR3 spans 16 amino acids. CDR1 and CDR2 (germline): LGHNA, YSLEER. V shed 5 bases, J shed 1 base, and the junction held 5 bases outside the gene matches. The CDR3 DNA reads TGCGCCAGCAGCTCCACTAGCGGGGGTGGCACAGATACGCAGTATTTT. This gives the protein CASSSTSGGGTDTQYF.

The chain combines TRBV6-5 with TRBJ2-7; D could derive from TRBD1 or TRBD2 (7 bases each). Deletions cut 6 bases from V and 4 bases from J, with 19 bases between. Per germline, CDR1 MNHEY and CDR2 SVGAGI. The CDR3 has 15 amino acids. This chain's CDR3 is CASRPFQGGTYEQYF. CDR3 sequence (DNA): TGTGCCAGCAGACCCTTTCAGGGGGGGACGTACGAGCAGTACTTC.

V usage is TRBV7-6 and J usage is TRBJ1-2; 10 nucleotides agree with TRBD1. This CDR3 region has 16 residues. The V segment lost 5 bases and the J segment 1 base; nucleotides outside the gene matches: 7. Per the germline V gene, CDR1 is SGHVS and CDR2 is FNYEAQ. DNA of the CDR3: TGTGCCAGCAGCCTGACAGGGGGCGACTTTAACTATGGCTACACCTTC. This sequence encodes CASSLTGGDFNYGYTF. Drawing the rest from reference TRBV7-6 and TRBJ1-2, the complete variable domain is GAGVSQSPRYKVTKRGQDVALRCDPISGHVSLYWYRQALGQGPEFLTYFNYEAQQDKSGLPNDRFSAERPEGSISTLTIQRTEQRDSAMYRCASSLTGGDFNYGYTFGSGTRLTVV.

V and J are TRBV10-3 and TRBJ1-6; D remains unclear. Germline V gene data show CDR1 as ENHRY and CDR2 as SYGVKD. CDR3 length equals 14 residues. The V and J ends lost 9 bases and 0 bases respectively, with 9 bases between them. Here the CDR3 reads CAIQEPSYNSPLHF. The CDR3 DNA follows: TGTGCCATTCAGGAACCCTCCTATAATTCACCCCTCCACTTT.

The V gene is TRBV6-5, the J gene TRBJ1-2; D not certain. CDR3 length: 13 amino acids. Germline lookup yields CDR1 MNHEY and CDR2 SVGAGI. The V gene lost 2 bases and the J gene lost 2 bases, with 6 bases spanning the gap. In nucleotides, the CDR3 is TGTGCCAGCAGTTACGGGATAAACTATGGCTACACCTTC. This sequence encodes CASSYGINYGYTF.

CDR3 in DNA: TGTGCCACCCAGGACAGGGGTAATTCACCCCTCCACTTT. It codes for CATQDRGNSPLHF. This chain uses TRBV6-5 with TRBJ1-6; 9 bases line up with TRBD1. The length of the CDR3 is 13 residues. Germline V CDR1 and CDR2: MNHEY, SVGAGI. Germline trimming cut 10 bases from V and 6 bases from J; bases unmatched to any gene: 4.

V gene TRBV28 combines with J gene TRBJ2-2; D might be TRBD2 (5 bases). Trimming removed 3 bases at V and 7 bases at J, with 12 bases between. The length of the CDR3 is 14 residues. Germline V gene sequence: CDR1 MDHEN, CDR2 SYDVKM. The CDR3 reads CASSFQGSDGELFF. CDR3 coding DNA: TGTGCCAGCAGTTTTCAAGGGAGCGACGGGGAGCTGTTTTTT.

As DNA, the CDR3 is TGTGCCATCAGTGAGTCTGGCAAGGGTGGCAGTAACTATGGCTACACCTTC. This gives the protein CAISESGKGGSNYGYTF. This rearrangement joins TRBV10-3 to TRBJ1-2; D unresolved. The V end was cut by 0 bases, the J end by 1 base, with 15 bases between. The CDR3 totals 17 residues. CDR1 is ENHRY, CDR2 SYGVKD, per germline.